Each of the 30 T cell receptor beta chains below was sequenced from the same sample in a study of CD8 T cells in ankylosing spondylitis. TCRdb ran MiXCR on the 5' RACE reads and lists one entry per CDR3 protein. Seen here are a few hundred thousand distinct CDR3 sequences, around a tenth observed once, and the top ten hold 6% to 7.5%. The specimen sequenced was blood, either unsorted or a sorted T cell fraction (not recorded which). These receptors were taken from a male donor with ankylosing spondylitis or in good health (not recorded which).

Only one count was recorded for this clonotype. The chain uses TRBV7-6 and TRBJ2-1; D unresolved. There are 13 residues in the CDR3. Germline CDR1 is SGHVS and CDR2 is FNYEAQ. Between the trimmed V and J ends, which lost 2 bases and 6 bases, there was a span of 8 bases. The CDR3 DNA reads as TGTGCCAGCAGCTTAACGATCCGCAATGAGCAGTTCTTC. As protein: CASSLTIRNEQFF.

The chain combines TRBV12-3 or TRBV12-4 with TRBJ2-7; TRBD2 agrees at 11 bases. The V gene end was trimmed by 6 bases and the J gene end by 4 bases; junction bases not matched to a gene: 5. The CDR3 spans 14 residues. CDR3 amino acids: CASSPTSGEYEQYF. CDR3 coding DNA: TGTGCCAGCAGCCCGACTAGCGGGGAATACGAGCAGTACTTC.

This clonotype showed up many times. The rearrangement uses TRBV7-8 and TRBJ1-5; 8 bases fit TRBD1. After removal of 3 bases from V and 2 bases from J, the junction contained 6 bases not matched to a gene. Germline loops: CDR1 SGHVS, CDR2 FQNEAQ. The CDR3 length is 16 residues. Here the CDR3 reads CASSLNRTGRNQPQHF. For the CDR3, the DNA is TGTGCCAGCAGCTTGAACAGGACAGGGCGCAATCAGCCCCAGCATTTT.

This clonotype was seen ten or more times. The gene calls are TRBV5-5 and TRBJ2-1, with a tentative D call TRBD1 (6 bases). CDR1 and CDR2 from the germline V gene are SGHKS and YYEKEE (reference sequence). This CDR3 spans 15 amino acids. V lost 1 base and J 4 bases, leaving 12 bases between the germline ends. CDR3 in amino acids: CASSLLTQGYNEQFF. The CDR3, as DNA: TGTGCCAGCAGCTTGCTCACCCAGGGGTACAATGAGCAGTTCTTC.

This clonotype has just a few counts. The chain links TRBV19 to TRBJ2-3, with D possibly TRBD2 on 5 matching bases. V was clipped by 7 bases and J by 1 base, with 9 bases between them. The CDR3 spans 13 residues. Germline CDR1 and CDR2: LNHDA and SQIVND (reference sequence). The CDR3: CASISRGTDTQYF. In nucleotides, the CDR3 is TGTGCCAGTATTTCGCGGGGCACAGATACGCAGTATTTT.

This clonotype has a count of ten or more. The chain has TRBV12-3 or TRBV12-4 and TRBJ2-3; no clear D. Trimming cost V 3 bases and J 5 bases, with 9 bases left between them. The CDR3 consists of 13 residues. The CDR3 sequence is CASSFRSLDTQYF. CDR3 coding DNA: TGTGCCAGCAGTTTTCGGTCTCTAGATACGCAGTATTTT.

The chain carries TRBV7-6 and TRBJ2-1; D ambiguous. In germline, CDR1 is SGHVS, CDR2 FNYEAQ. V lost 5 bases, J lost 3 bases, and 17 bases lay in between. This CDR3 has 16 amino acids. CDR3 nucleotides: TGTGCCAGCAGCATTAGCTTGGGGATGAACTACAATGAGCAGTTCTTC. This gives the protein CASSISLGMNYNEQFF.

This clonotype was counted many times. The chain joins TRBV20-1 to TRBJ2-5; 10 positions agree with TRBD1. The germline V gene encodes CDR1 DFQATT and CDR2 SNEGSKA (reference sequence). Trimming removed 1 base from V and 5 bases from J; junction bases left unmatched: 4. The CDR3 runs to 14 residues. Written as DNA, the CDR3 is TGCAGTGCTAGAGGGGACAGGGGAAGGGAGACCCAGTACTTC. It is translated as CSARGDRGRETQYF.

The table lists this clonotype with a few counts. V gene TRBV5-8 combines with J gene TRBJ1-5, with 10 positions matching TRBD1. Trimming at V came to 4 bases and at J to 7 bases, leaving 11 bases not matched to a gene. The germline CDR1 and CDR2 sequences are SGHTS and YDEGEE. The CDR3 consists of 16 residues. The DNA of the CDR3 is TGTGCCAGCAGCACAGAGACAGGGGGCTATCCGCAGCCCCAGCATTTT. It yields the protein CASSTETGGYPQPQHF.

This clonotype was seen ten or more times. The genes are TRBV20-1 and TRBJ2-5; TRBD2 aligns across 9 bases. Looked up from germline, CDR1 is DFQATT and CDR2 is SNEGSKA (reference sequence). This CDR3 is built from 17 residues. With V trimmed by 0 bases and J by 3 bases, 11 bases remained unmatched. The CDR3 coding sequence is TGCAGTGCTAGAGAGAGGAGGATACTAGCGGGTGAAGAGACCCAGTACTTC. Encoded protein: CSARERRILAGEETQYF.

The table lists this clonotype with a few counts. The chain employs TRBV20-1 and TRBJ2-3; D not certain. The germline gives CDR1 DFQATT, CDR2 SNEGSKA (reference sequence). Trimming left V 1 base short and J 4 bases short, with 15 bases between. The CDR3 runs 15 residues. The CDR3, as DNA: TGCAGTGCTAGAGGTATAAGGGCATTGGCAGATACGCAGTATTTT. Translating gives CSARGIRALADTQYF.

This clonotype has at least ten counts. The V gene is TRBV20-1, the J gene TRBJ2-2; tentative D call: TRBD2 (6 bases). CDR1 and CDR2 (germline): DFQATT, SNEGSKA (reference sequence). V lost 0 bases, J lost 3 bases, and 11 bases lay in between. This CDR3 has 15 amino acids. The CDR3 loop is CSAREGGVDTGELFF. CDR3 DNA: TGCAGTGCTAGAGAGGGCGGGGTCGACACCGGGGAGCTGTTTTTT.

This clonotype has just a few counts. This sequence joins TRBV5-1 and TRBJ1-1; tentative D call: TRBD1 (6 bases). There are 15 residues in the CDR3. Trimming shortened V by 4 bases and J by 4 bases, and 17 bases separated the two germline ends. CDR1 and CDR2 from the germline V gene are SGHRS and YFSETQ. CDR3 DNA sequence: TGCGCCAGCAGCCCCTCGGGGGCGGGGGGCACTGAAGCTTTCTTT. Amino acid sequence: CASSPSGAGGTEAFF.

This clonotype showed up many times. CDR3 loop: CASSLDWGEGVNTEAFF. The CDR3 DNA reads as TGCGCCAGCAGCTTGGATTGGGGTGAGGGGGTGAACACTGAAGCTTTCTTT. The chain is built from TRBV5-1 and TRBJ1-1; D possibly corresponds to TRBD1 (6 bases). V was trimmed by 0 bases and J by 0 bases, leaving 15 bases between them. The V gene's germline CDR1 is SGHRS and CDR2 YFSETQ. This CDR3 has 17 residues.

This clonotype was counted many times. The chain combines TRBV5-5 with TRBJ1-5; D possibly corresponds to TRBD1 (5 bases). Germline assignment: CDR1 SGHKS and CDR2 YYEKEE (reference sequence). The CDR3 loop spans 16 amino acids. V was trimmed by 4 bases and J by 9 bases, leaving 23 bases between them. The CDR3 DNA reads TGTGCCAGCAGCCTAGGGACCGGACTTCAGGTCTTGCCCCAGCATTTT. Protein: CASSLGTGLQVLPQHF.

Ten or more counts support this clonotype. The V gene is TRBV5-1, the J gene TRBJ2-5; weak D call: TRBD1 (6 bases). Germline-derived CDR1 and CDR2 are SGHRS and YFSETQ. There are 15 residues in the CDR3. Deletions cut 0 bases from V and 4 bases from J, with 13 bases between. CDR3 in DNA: TGCGCCAGCAGCTTGGTCGTTGGGGGCTTAGAGACCCAGTACTTC. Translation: CASSLVVGGLETQYF. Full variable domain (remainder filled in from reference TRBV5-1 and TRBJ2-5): KAGVTQTPRYLIKTRGQQVTLSCSPISGHRSVSWYQQTPGQGLQFLFEYFSETQRNKGNFPGRFSGRQFSNSRSEMNVSTLELGDSALYLCASSLVVGGLETQYFGPGTRLLVL.

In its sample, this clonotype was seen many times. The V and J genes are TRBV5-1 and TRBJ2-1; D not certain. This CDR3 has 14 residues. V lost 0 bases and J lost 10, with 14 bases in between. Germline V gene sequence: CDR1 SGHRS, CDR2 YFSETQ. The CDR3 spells CASSLEVGLGEQFF. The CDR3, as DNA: TGCGCCAGCAGCTTGGAGGTTGGCCTCGGGGAGCAGTTCTTC.

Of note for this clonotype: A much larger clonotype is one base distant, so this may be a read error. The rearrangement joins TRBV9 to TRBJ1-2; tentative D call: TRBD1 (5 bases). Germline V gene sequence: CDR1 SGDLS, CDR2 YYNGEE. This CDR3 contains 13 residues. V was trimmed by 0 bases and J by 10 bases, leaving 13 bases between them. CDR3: CASSVGTSVAYTF. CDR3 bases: TGTGCCAGCAGCGTAGGGACATCGGTAGCCTACACCTTC.

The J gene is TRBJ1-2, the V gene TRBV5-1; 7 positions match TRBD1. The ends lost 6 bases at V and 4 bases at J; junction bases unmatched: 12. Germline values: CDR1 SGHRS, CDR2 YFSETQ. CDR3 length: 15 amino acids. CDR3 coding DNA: TGCGCCAGCAAGATCGACAGGGACCTTTTCTATGGCTACACCTTC. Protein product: CASKIDRDLFYGYTF.

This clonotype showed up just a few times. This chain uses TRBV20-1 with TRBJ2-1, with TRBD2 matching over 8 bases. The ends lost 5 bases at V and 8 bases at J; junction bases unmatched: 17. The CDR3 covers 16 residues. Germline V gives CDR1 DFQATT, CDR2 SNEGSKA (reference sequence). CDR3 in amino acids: CSAAASGLIFRDEQFF. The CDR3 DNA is TGCAGTGCTGCGGCTAGCGGGCTTATTTTTAGGGATGAGCAGTTCTTC.

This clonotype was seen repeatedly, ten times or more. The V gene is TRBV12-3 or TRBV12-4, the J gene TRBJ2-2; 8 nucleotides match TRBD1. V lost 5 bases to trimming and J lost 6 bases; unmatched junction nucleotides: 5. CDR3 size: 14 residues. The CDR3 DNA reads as TGTGCCAGCAGTCGGACAGGGCAGGCCGGGGAGCTGTTTTTT. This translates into CASSRTGQAGELFF.

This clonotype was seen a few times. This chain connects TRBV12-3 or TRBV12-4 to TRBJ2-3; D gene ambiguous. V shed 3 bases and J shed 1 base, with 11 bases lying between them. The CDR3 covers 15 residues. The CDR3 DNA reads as TGTGCCAGCAGTTTGGAAGGGTCGGGCACAGATACGCAGTATTTT. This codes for CASSLEGSGTDTQYF.

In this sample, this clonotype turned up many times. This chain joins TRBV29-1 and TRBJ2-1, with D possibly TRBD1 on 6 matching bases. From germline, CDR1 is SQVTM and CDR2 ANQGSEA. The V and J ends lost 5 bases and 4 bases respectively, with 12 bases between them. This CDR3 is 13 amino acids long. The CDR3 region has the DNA TGCAGCGTTTCGGGGCAGGGGTACAATGAGCAGTTCTTC. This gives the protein CSVSGQGYNEQFF.

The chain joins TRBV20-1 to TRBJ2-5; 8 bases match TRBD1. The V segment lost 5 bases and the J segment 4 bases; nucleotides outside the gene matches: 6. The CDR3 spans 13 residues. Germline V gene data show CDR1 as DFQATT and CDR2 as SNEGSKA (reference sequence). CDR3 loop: CSAPDRGRETQYF. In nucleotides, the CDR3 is TGCAGTGCTCCCGACAGGGGACGAGAGACCCAGTACTTC.

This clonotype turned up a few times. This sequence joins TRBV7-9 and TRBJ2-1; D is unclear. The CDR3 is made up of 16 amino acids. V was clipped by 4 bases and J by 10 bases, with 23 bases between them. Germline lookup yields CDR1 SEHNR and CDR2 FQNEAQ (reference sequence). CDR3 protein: CASSSTSVVPPEEQFF. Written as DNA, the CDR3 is TGTGCCAGCAGCTCCACCTCCGTCGTGCCTCCGGAGGAGCAGTTCTTC. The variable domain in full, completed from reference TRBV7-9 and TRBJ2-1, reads DTGVSQNPRHKITKRGQNVTFRCDPISEHNRLYWYRQTLGQGPEFLTYFQNEAQLEKSRLLSDRFSAERPKGSFSTLEIQRTEQGDSAMYLCASSSTSVVPPEEQFFGPGTRLTVL.

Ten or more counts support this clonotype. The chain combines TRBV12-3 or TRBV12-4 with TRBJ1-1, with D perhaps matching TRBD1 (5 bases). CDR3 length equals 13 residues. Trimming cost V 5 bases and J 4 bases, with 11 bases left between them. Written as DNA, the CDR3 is TGTGCCAGCAGTCCGGGGGAGAGCACTGAAGCTTTCTTT. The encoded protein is CASSPGESTEAFF.

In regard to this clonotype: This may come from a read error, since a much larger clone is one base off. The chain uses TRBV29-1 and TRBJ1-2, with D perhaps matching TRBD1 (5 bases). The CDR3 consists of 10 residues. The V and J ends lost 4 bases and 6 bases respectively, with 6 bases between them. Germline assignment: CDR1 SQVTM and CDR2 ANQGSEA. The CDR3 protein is CSVVTDGYTF. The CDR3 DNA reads TGCAGCGTTGTGACAGATGGCTACACCTTC.

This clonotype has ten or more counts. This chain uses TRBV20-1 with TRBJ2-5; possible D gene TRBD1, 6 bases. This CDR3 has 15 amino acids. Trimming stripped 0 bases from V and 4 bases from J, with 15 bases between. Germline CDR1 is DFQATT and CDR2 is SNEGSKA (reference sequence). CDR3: CSARDPTRGSETQYF. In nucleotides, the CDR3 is TGCAGTGCTAGAGATCCGACAAGGGGGTCAGAGACCCAGTACTTC.

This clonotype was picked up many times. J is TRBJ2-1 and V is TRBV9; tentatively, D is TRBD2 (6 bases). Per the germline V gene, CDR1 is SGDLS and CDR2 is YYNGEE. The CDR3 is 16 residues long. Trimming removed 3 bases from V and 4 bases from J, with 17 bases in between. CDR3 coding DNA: TGTGCCAGCAGCGCCGTTGAGGGGACTCCATACAATGAGCAGTTCTTC. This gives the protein CASSAVEGTPYNEQFF.

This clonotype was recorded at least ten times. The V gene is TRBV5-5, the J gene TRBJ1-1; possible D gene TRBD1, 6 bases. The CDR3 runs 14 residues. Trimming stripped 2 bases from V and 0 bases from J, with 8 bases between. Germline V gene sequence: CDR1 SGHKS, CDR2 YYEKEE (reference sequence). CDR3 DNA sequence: TGTGCCAGCAGCTTAGGGGGACTGAACACTGAAGCTTTCTTT. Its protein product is CASSLGGLNTEAFF.